This T cell receptor beta chain stems from a study of T cells in Graves' hyperthyroidism and ophthalmopathy. There were TCR beta CDR3 regions amplified from RNA transcripts. With the HTBI primer set, the TCR CDR3 went through a first round of RT-PCR. TCRdb re-called the multiplex PCR reads with MiXCR, one entry per CDR3 protein. This table holds about 560,000 distinct CDR3 sequences, around 45% found once. Concerning this clonotype itself: A junction end diverges from the germline sequence, so it may reflect a read error.

The germline CDR1 and CDR2 sequences are SGHVS and FNYEAQ. The CDR3 covers 8 residues. V gene TRBV7-6 combines with J gene TRBJ1-4; D is ambiguous. The receptor was isolated from a woman younger than 35 with Graves' hyperthyroidism. Sequences were obtained from peripheral blood or thyroid tissue (not recorded which). The CDR3 protein is CASSLEAW. DNA of the CDR3: TGTGCCAGCAGCTTAGAGGCCTGG.